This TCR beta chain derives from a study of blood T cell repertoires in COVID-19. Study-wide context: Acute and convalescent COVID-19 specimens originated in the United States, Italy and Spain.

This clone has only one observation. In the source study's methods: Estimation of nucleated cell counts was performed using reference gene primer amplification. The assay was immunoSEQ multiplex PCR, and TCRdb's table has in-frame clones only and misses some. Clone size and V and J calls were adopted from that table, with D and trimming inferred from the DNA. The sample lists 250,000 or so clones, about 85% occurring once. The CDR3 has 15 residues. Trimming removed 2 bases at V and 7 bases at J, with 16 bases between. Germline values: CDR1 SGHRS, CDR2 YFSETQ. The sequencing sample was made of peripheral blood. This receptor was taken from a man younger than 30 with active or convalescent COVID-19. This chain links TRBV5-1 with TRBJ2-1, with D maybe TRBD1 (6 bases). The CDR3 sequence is CASSFSSSRGNEQFF. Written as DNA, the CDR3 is TGCGCCAGCAGCTTTTCTTCGTCCAGGGGTAATGAGCAGTTCTTC.